The clone carrying this TCR beta chain was observed many times. Its target is unknown. The data originate from a study of neurological immune-mediated disorders. Study details: In a group of approximately 35 multiple sclerosis patients, approximately 30 had the relapsing-remitting type and 3 had the secondary progressive type. Study conclusions and caveats: The repertoires of 18 of 34 multiple sclerosis patients fell into one related-CDR3 cluster (a possible signature) under phylogenetic grouping.

This CDR3 has 14 residues. The ends were cut back, 0 bases at V and 11 bases at J, with 16 bases in the middle. The germline CDR1 and CDR2 sequences are SGHAT and FQNNGV. The cDNA was produced through 5'RACE with 10-nucleotide random UMIs. TCRdb ran MiXCR on the 5' RACE reads and lists one entry per CDR3 protein. The table has some 60,000 distinct CDR3 sequences, under 3% seen once; the top ten hold around 3%. A total of 2 million PBMCs stored at -80 degrees C provided the unsorted libraries. V usage is TRBV11-2 and J usage is TRBJ1-1; D is undetermined. Material: PBMCs. The sequence came from a man aged 50 to 59 with multiple sclerosis. CDR3 sequence reads: CASSLEGSWAAAFF. The CDR3 DNA follows: TGTGCCAGCAGCTTAGAGGGGTCTTGGGCAGCCGCTTTCTTT.